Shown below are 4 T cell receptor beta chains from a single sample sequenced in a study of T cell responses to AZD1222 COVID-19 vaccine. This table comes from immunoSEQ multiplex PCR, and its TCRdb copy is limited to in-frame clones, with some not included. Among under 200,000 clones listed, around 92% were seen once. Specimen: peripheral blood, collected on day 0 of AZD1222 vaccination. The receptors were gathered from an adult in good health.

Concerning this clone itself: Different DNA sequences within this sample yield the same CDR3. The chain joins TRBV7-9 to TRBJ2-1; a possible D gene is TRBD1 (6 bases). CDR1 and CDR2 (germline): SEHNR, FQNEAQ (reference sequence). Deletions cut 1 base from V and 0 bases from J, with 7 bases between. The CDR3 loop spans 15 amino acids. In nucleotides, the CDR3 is TGTGCCAGCAGCTTAGGGACAGTCTCCTACAATGAGCAGTTCTTC. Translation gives CASSLGTVSYNEQFF.

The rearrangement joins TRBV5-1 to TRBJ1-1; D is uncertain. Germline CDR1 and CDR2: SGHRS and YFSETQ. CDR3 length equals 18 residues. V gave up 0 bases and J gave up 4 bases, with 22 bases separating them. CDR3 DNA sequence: TGCGCCAGCAGCTTGGGGGTTGGACGCCGGATGAAGGTCACTGAAGCTTTCTTT. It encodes CASSLGVGRRMKVTEAFF.

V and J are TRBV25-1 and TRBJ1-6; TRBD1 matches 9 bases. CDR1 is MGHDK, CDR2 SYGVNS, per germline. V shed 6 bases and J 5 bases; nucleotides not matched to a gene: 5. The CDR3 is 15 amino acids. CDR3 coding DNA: TGTGCCAGCAGCGGGACAGGGACCAATAATTCACCCCTCCACTTT. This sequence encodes CASSGTGTNNSPLHF. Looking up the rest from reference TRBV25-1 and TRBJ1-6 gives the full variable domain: EADIYQTPRYLVIGTGKKITLECSQTMGHDKMYWYQQDPGMELHLIHYSYGVNSTEKGDLSSESTVSRIRTEHFPLTLESARPSHTSQYLCASSGTGTNNSPLHFGNGTRLTVT.

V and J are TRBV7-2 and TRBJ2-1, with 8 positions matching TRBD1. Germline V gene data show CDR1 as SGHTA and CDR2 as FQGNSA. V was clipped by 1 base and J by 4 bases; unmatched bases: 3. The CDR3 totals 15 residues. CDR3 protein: CASSLGGTGYNEQFF. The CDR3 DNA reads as TGTGCCAGCAGCTTAGGTGGGACAGGATACAATGAGCAGTTCTTC.